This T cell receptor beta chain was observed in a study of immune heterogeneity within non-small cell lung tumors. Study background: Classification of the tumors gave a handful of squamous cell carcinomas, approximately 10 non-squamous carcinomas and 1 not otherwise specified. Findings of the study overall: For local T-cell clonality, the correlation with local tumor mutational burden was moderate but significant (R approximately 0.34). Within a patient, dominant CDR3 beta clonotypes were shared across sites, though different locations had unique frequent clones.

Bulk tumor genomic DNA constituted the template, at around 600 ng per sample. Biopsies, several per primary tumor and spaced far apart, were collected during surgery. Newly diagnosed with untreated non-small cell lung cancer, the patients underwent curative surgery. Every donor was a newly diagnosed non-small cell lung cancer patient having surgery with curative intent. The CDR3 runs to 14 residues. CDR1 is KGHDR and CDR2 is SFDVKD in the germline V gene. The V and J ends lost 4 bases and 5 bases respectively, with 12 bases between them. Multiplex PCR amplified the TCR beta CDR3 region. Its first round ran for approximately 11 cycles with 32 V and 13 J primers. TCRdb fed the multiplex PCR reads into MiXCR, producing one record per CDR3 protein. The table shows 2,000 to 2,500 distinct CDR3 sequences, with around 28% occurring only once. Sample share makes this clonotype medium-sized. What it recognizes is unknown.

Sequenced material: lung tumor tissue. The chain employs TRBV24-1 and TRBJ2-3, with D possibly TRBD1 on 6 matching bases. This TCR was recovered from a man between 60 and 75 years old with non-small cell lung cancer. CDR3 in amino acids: CATSDYRVQDTQYF. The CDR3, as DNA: TGTGCCACCAGTGACTACAGGGTGCAAGATACGCAGTATTTT.